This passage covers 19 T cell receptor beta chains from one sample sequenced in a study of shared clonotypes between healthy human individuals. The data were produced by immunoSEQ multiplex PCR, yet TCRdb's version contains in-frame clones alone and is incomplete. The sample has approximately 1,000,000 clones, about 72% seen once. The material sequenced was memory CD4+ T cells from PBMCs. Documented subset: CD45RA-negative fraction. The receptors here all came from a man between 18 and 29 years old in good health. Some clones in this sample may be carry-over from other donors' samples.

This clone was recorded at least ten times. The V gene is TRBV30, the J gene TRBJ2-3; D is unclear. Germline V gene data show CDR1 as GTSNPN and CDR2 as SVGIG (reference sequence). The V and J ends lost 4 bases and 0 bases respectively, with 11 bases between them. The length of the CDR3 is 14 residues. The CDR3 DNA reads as TGTGCCTGGAAAAGGCCGGGCAGCACAGATACGCAGTATTTT. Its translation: CAWKRPGSTDTQYF.

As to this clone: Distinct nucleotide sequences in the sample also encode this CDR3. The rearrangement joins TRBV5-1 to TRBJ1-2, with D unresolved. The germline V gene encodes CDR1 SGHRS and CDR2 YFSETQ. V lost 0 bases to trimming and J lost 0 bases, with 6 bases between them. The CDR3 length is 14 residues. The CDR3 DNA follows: TGCGCCAGCAGCTTGGGTGGAACTAACTATGGCTACACCTTC. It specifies CASSLGGTNYGYTF. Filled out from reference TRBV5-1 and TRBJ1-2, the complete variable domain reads KAGVTQTPRYLIKTRGQQVTLSCSPISGHRSVSWYQQTPGQGLQFLFEYFSETQRNKGNFPGRFSGRQFSNSRSEMNVSTLELGDSALYLCASSLGGTNYGYTFGSGTRLTVV.

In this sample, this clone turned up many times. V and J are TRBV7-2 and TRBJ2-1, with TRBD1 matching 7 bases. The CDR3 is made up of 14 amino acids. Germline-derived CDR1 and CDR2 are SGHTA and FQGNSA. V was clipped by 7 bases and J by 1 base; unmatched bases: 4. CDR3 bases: TGTGCCAGCACCCGACAGGGTTCCTACAATGAGCAGTTCTTC. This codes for CASTRQGSYNEQFF.

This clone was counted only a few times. The CDR3 sequence is CASSLEQFTQYF. The CDR3 region has the DNA TGCGCCAGCAGCTTGGAGCAGTTCACGCAGTATTTT. The V call is TRBV5-1, the J call TRBJ2-3; D is uncertain. Germline V gene sequence: CDR1 SGHRS, CDR2 YFSETQ. The CDR3 extends over 12 amino acids. With 0 bases removed from V and 9 bases from J, the gap between germline ends came to 8 bases. Looking up the rest from reference TRBV5-1 and TRBJ2-3 gives the full variable domain: KAGVTQTPRYLIKTRGQQVTLSCSPISGHRSVSWYQQTPGQGLQFLFEYFSETQRNKGNFPGRFSGRQFSNSRSEMNVSTLELGDSALYLCASSLEQFTQYFGPGTRLTVL.

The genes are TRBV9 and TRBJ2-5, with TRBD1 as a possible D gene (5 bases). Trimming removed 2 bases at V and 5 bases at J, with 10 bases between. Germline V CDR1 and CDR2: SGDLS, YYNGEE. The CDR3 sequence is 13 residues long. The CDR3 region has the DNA TGTGCCAGCAGCGTCCAGGGTTCGGAGACCCAGTACTTC. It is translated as CASSVQGSETQYF.

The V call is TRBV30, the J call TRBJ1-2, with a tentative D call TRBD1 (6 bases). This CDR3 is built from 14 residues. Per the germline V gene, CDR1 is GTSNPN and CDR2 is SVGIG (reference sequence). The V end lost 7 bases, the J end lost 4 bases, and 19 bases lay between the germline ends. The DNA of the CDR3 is TGTGCCTTTTTACTAACAGGGAGAATCTATGGCTACACCTTC. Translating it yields CAFLLTGRIYGYTF.

CDR3 nucleotide sequence: TGTGCCAGCAGCTTGACAGGGGGCGCGGACGAGCAGTACTTC. Amino acid sequence: CASSLTGGADEQYF. The chain recombines TRBV5-4 with TRBJ2-7; the match to TRBD1 covers 9 bases. Germline V gene lookup returns CDR1 SGHNT and CDR2 YYREEE (reference sequence). The CDR3 length is 14 residues. V was pared by 1 base and J by 5 bases, with 4 bases of the junction left unmatched.

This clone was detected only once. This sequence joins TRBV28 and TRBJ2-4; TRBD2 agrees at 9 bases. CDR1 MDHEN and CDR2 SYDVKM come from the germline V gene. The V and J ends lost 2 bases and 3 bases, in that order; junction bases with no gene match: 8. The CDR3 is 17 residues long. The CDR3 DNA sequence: TGTGCCAGCAGTTTACCGCTAGCGGGAATAGTCAAAAACATTCAGTACTTC. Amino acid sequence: CASSLPLAGIVKNIQYF.

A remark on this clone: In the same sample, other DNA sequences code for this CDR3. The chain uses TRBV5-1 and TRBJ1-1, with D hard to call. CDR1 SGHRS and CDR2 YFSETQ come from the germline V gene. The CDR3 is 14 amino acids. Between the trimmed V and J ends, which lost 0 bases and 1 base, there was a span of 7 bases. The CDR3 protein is CASSLDSGNTEAFF. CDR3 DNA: TGCGCCAGCAGCTTGGATTCGGGGAACACTGAAGCTTTCTTT. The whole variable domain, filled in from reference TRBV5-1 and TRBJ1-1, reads KAGVTQTPRYLIKTRGQQVTLSCSPISGHRSVSWYQQTPGQGLQFLFEYFSETQRNKGNFPGRFSGRQFSNSRSEMNVSTLELGDSALYLCASSLDSGNTEAFFGQGTRLTVV.

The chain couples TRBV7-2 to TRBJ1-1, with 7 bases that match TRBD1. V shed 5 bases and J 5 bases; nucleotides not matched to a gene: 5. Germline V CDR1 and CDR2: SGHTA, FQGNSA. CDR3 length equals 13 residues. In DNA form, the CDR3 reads TGTGCCAGCAGCAGAGACAGGGAAACTGAAGCTTTCTTT. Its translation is CASSRDRETEAFF.

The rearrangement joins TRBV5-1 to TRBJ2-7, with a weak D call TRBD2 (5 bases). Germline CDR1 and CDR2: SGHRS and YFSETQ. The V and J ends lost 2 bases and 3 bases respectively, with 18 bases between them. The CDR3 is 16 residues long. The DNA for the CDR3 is TGCGCCAGCAGCTTCCACGCGGGTTCGAGCGGCTACGAGCAGTACTTC. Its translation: CASSFHAGSSGYEQYF.

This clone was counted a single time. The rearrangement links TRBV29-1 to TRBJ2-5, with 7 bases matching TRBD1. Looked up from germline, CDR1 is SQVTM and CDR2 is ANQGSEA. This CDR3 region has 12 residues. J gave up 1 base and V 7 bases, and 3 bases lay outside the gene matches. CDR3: CSGGQVQETQYF. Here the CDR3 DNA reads TGCAGCGGTGGACAGGTCCAAGAGACCCAGTACTTC.

CDR3 nucleotides: TGTGCCAGCAGCTTTAGGACAGGGGGCACAGATACGCAGTATTTT. It codes for CASSFRTGGTDTQYF. The rearrangement uses TRBV7-3 and TRBJ2-3; 9 nucleotides line up with TRBD1. The CDR3 is 15 amino acids. CDR1 SGHTA and CDR2 FQGTGA come from the germline V gene. The V segment lost 3 bases and the J segment 1 base; nucleotides outside the gene matches: 2.

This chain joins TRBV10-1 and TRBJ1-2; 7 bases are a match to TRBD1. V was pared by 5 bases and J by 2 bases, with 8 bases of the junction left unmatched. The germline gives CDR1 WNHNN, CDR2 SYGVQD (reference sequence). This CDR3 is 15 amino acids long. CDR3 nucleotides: TGCGCCAGCAGTTACGATCCGGGACAGAACTATGGCTACACCTTC. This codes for CASSYDPGQNYGYTF.

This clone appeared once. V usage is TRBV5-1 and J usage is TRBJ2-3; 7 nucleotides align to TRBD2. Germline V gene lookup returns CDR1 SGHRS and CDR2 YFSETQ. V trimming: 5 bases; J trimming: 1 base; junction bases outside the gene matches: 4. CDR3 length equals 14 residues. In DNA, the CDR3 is TGCGCCAGCAGGCCTCTAGCGGGCACAGATACGCAGTATTTT. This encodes CASRPLAGTDTQYF.

DNA of the CDR3: TGCAGCGTTGAACCGAACCAGCGGGGGGTCAAGGATACGCAGTATTTT. Translated: CSVEPNQRGVKDTQYF. The rearrangement links TRBV29-1 to TRBJ2-3; 9 bases are a match to TRBD2. The germline V gene has CDR1 SQVTM and CDR2 ANQGSEA. The CDR3 sequence is 16 residues long. The V and J ends lost 2 bases and 6 bases, in that order; junction bases with no gene match: 12.

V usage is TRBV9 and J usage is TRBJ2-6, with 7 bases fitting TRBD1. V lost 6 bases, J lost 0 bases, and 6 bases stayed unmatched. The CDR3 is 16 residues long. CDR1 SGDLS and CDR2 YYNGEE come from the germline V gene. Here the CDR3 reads CASTDRATSGANVLTF. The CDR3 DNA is TGTGCCAGCACCGACAGGGCTACCTCTGGGGCCAACGTCCTGACTTTC.

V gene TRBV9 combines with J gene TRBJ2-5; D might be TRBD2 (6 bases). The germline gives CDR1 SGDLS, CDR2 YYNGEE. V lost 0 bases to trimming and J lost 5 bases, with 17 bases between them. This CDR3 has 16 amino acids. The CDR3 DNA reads TGTGCCAGCAGCGTAGTGGGTAGCGGCCAAGGGGAGACCCAGTACTTC. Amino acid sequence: CASSVVGSGQGETQYF.

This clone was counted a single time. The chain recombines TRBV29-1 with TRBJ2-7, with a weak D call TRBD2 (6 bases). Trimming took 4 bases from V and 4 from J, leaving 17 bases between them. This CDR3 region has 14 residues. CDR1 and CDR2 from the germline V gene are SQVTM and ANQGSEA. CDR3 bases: TGCAGCGTTGTCAGCGGGCCCCCCGGTTACGAGCAGTACTTC. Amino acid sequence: CSVVSGPPGYEQYF.